Listed here is a single T cell receptor (beta chain). This entry belongs to a study of control samples from healthy donors and cancer patients. Sequencing used immunoSEQ multiplex PCR; TCRdb keeps in-frame clones, though not all of them. The data hold fewer than 90,000 clones, with approximately 94% observed a single time. Sequenced input: blood. The clonotype originates from a woman in her forties in good health.

CDR3 sequence: CASSNSGRRAGELFF. The CDR3, as DNA: TGTGCCAGCAGCAATTCGGGGCGGAGGGCCGGGGAGCTGTTTTTT. V usage is TRBV11-3 and J usage is TRBJ2-2; a possible D gene is TRBD2 (6 bases). V was shortened by 5 bases and J by 6 bases, with 16 bases between the two germline ends. Germline V gene data show CDR1 as SGHNT and CDR2 as YENEEA. This CDR3 has 15 residues.